This TCR beta chain was found in a study of OX40 agonist ivuxolimab in advanced cancers. Study overall: Every 2 weeks, patients received ivuxolimab intravenously, dosed at 0.01 to 10 mg/kg. The diagnoses of dose-escalation patients were hepatocellular carcinoma, melanoma, renal cell or head and neck cancer.

This clone was detected a few times. The junction had 4 bases not matched to a gene; V was cut back by 0 bases and J by 1 base. The length of the CDR3 is 19 residues. Per the germline V gene, CDR1 is LGHNA and CDR2 is YSLEER. TCRdb's table, derived via immunoSEQ multiplex PCR, lists solely in-frame clones and lacks some. The profile shows about 54,000 clones, under 95% of them singletons. Patients were excluded for autoimmune disease history or systemic immunosuppression. The rearrangement links TRBV4-3 to TRBJ2-2, with 14 bases that match TRBD2. The receptor was derived from an adult with an advanced solid tumor such as melanoma, head and neck, liver or kidney cancer. Material: CD4+ or CD8+ T cells sorted from blood, obtained in a trial of the OX40 agonist ivuxolimab. Here the CDR3 reads CASSQDRLAGGLNTGELFF. The CDR3 nucleotides are TGCGCCAGCAGCCAAGATCGACTAGCGGGAGGGCTGAACACCGGGGAGCTGTTTTTT.